This T cell receptor beta chain comes out of a study of cytomegalovirus exposure and HLA in healthy donors. Amplification used 60 Vbeta primers and 13 Jbeta primers. Using immunoSEQ multiplex PCR, the repertoire was profiled, and TCRdb retains in-frame clones only, with some absent. The sample includes more than 95,000 clones, roughly 86% of them seen just once. Study-level findings and limits: Later work associated 16,951 TCR beta sequences with HLA alleles at 0.05 false discovery rate.

The donors, nominally healthy at sampling, likely had unrecorded immune exposures. There are 15 residues in the CDR3. J was trimmed by 2 bases and V by 5 bases; bases with no gene match: 7. The V gene's germline CDR1 is LNHDA and CDR2 SQIVND (reference sequence). Turning to this clone: The antigen remains undetermined.

This receptor was obtained from a man aged 18-30 years in good health and CMV-seronegative. Material for sequencing was PBMCs. The rearrangement joins TRBV19 to TRBJ2-5, with 8 nucleotides matching TRBD1. The CDR3: CASSLRDRLQETQYF. In nucleotides, the CDR3 is TGTGCCAGTAGTCTCCGGGACAGGCTTCAAGAGACCCAGTACTTC.